Shown below are 7 T cell receptor beta chains from a single sample sequenced in a study of T cell clonotyping in hematopoietic cell transplantation. TCRdb's copy holds only in-frame clones and misses some; the assay was immunoSEQ multiplex PCR. The sample lists about 44,000 clones; less than 95% were seen once. Sample: peripheral blood mononuclear cells. The origin of the receptors is a woman in her forties or fifties in good health. Some clones in this sample may be carry-over from other donors' samples.

The J gene is TRBJ1-2, the V gene TRBV5-4; no firm D call. The CDR3 is 13 amino acids. With 4 bases removed from V and 4 bases from J, the gap between germline ends came to 11 bases. Germline V gene sequence: CDR1 SGHNT, CDR2 YYREEE (reference sequence). The CDR3 DNA reads as TGTGCCAGCAGCCTTGGGAGCGGCTATGGCTACACCTTC. This sequence encodes CASSLGSGYGYTF.

The rearrangement joins TRBV11-3 to TRBJ1-3; D ambiguous. CDR3 length: 12 residues. Per germline, CDR1 SGHNT and CDR2 YENEEA. The germline V and J ends were trimmed by 6 bases and 1 base, with 4 bases remaining between them. The CDR3 DNA follows: TGTGCCAGCAGATCATCTGGAAACACCATATATTTT. This encodes CASRSSGNTIYF.

This rearrangement joins TRBV6-5 to TRBJ1-2; TRBD1 matches at 7 bases. The CDR3 is 13 residues long. CDR1 is MNHEY and CDR2 is SVGAGI in the germline V gene. Trimming took 5 bases from V and 8 from J; bases not matched to a gene: 8. The CDR3: CASSPTGSEGYTF. CDR3 bases: TGTGCCAGCAGTCCGACAGGGTCGGAGGGCTACACCTTC.

The chain couples TRBV6-6 to TRBJ1-5; D not resolved. CDR1 is MNHNY and CDR2 is SVGAGI in the germline V gene (reference sequence). Trimming shortened V by 0 bases and J by 7 bases, and 16 bases separated the two germline ends. The CDR3 has 16 amino acids. Here the CDR3 reads CASSYSHGSGEQPQHF. CDR3 nucleotides: TGTGCCAGCAGTTACTCCCACGGATCAGGAGAACAGCCCCAGCATTTT.

The V call is TRBV5-8, the J call TRBJ2-1; TRBD1 matches at 12 bases. Germline CDR1 reads SGHTS; CDR2 reads YDEGEE. The CDR3 has 18 residues. Trimming at V came to 0 bases and at J to 3 bases, leaving 7 bases not matched to a gene. CDR3 loop: CASSLEGTGGFFYNEQFF. The CDR3 nucleotides read TGTGCCAGCAGCTTGGAAGGGACAGGGGGCTTTTTCTACAATGAGCAGTTCTTC.

V gene TRBV7-2 combines with J gene TRBJ1-4; D perhaps matches TRBD1 (6 bases). The germline CDR1 and CDR2 sequences are SGHTA and FQGNSA. The V end was cut by 2 bases, the J end by 15 bases, with 16 bases between. The CDR3 runs to 13 residues. The CDR3: CASSLMNGQYLFF. CDR3 in DNA: TGTGCCAGCAGCTTAATGAATGGACAGTATTTGTTTTTT.

The count of this clone is one. J is TRBJ1-2 and V is TRBV5-5, with no clear D. The CDR3 has 14 amino acids. V was shortened by 1 base and J by 4 bases, with 11 bases between the two germline ends. The germline V gene has CDR1 SGHKS and CDR2 YYEKEE (reference sequence). CDR3 amino acids: CASSLLGPVYGYTF. In DNA, the CDR3 is TGTGCCAGCAGCTTGTTGGGCCCTGTCTATGGCTACACCTTC.